This is a list of T cell receptor beta chains from one sample in a study of CD8 T cells in Susac syndrome. Via MiXCR, TCRdb re-called the immunoSEQ multiplex PCR reads, giving one row per CDR3 protein. The data contain approximately 130,000 distinct CDR3 sequences, around nine tenths of them singletons. Sequencing was performed on CD8+ T cells from PBMCs. The receptors were gathered from a human donor with multiple sclerosis. The CDR3 runs from the conserved cysteine through the conserved F or W. The D gene is left open where the match is weak. The size of a clone is reported for some rows only, either as once, few or many, or as a class for expanded clones.

cdr3_aa: CASSQDTSSGNTIYF
cdr3_nt: TGTGCCAGCAGCCAAGATACGAGCTCTGGAAACACCATATATTTT
j_call: TRBJ1-3
clone_size: -
v_call: TRBV3-1
d_call: -

cdr3_aa: CASSLAAAMNTEAFF
cdr3_nt: TGTGCCAGCAGCTTAGCGGCAGCCATGAACACTGAAGCTTTCTTT
j_call: TRBJ1-1
clone_size: -
v_call: TRBV7-9
d_call: -

cdr3_aa: CASSLSIEDTEAFF
cdr3_nt: TGTGCCAGCAGTTTATCGATAGAGGACACTGAAGCTTTCTTT
j_call: TRBJ1-1
clone_size: -
v_call: TRBV27
d_call: -

cdr3_aa: CASSQDGKTGELFF
cdr3_nt: TGTGCCAGCAGCCAAGACGGGAAGACCGGGGAGCTGTTTTTT
j_call: TRBJ2-2
clone_size: -
v_call: TRBV14
d_call: -

cdr3_aa: CSVGPQGGEKLFF
cdr3_nt: TGCAGCGTTGGCCCGCAGGGTGGTGAAAAACTGTTTTTT
j_call: TRBJ1-4
clone_size: -
v_call: TRBV29-1
d_call: -

cdr3_aa: CASSPTYQGEAFF
cdr3_nt: TGTGCCAGCAGCCCAACCTATCAGGGTGAAGCTTTCTTT
j_call: TRBJ1-1
clone_size: once
v_call: TRBV7-2
d_call: -

cdr3_aa: CASSGPFNQPQHF
cdr3_nt: TGTGCCAGTTCCGGGCCCTTCAATCAGCCCCAGCATTTT
j_call: TRBJ1-5
clone_size: -
v_call: TRBV19
d_call: -

cdr3_aa: CASSQVKGETQYF
cdr3_nt: TGCGCCAGCAGCCAAGTAAAGGGGGAGACCCAGTACTTC
j_call: TRBJ2-5
clone_size: -
v_call: TRBV4-1
d_call: -

cdr3_aa: CASSQVTIGLGTDTQYF
cdr3_nt: TGTGCCAGCAGCCAAGTCACAATAGGTTTGGGTACAGATACGCAGTATTTT
j_call: TRBJ2-3
clone_size: -
v_call: TRBV3-1
d_call: -

cdr3_aa: CASSEAGRNQPQHF
cdr3_nt: TGTGCCAGCAGTGAGGCAGGGCGTAATCAGCCCCAGCATTTT
j_call: TRBJ1-5
clone_size: -
v_call: TRBV25-1
d_call: -

cdr3_aa: CASSATQDTQYF
cdr3_nt: TGTGCCAGTAGTGCGACCCAAGATACGCAGTATTTT
j_call: TRBJ2-3
clone_size: -
v_call: TRBV19
d_call: -

cdr3_aa: CASAGVGLNEETQYF
cdr3_nt: TGTGCCAGCGCGGGAGTTGGCTTAAATGAAGAGACCCAGTACTTC
j_call: TRBJ2-5
clone_size: -
v_call: TRBV27
d_call: TRBD2

cdr3_aa: CAISGGGRVQETQYF
cdr3_nt: TGTGCCATCAGTGGGGGAGGCAGGGTCCAAGAGACCCAGTACTTC
j_call: TRBJ2-5
clone_size: once
v_call: TRBV10-3
d_call: -

cdr3_aa: CASSRRNEQFF
cdr3_nt: TGTGCCAGCAGCCGAAGAAATGAGCAGTTCTTC
j_call: TRBJ2-1
clone_size: -
v_call: TRBV12-3/TRBV12-4
d_call: -

cdr3_aa: CASSYSADQPQHF
cdr3_nt: TGTGCCAGCAGTTACTCCGCAGATCAGCCCCAGCATTTT
j_call: TRBJ1-5
clone_size: -
v_call: TRBV6-5
d_call: -

cdr3_aa: CASSQPGLAGAENEQFF
cdr3_nt: TGCGCCAGCAGCCAACCGGGACTAGCGGGAGCGGAAAATGAGCAGTTCTTC
j_call: TRBJ2-1
clone_size: -
v_call: TRBV4-1
d_call: TRBD2

cdr3_aa: CSAQKSGELFF
cdr3_nt: TGCAGTGCCCAGAAATCTGGGGAGCTGTTTTTT
j_call: TRBJ2-2
clone_size: -
v_call: TRBV20-1
d_call: -

cdr3_aa: CSARDPPPLLPGHFYGYTF
cdr3_nt: TGCAGTGCTAGAGATCCCCCCCCGCTACTCCCGGGCCACTTTTATGGCTACACCTTC
j_call: TRBJ1-2
clone_size: -
v_call: TRBV20-1
d_call: -

cdr3_aa: CASSIPTPGPANEQYF
cdr3_nt: TGTGCCAGTAGTATTCCTACGCCTGGGCCAGCCAACGAGCAGTACTTC
j_call: TRBJ2-7
clone_size: -
v_call: TRBV19
d_call: -

cdr3_aa: CASSLNVGDYGYTF
cdr3_nt: TGTGCCAGCAGCTTGAACGTAGGGGACTATGGCTACACCTTC
j_call: TRBJ1-2
clone_size: -
v_call: TRBV5-4
d_call: -

cdr3_aa: CSARDTRTAGYEQYF
cdr3_nt: TGCAGTGCTAGAGATACTCGGACAGCGGGCTACGAGCAGTACTTC
j_call: TRBJ2-7
clone_size: -
v_call: TRBV20-1
d_call: -

cdr3_aa: CASSLGQGFREKLFF
cdr3_nt: TGTGCCAGCAGCCTCGGACAGGGTTTTCGTGAAAAACTGTTTTTT
j_call: TRBJ1-4
clone_size: -
v_call: TRBV5-8
d_call: TRBD1

cdr3_aa: CASSSSVGGYTF
cdr3_nt: TGTGCCAGCAGCTCTTCGGTGGGTGGCTACACCTTC
j_call: TRBJ1-2
clone_size: -
v_call: TRBV5-6
d_call: -

cdr3_aa: CATRSANYGYTF
cdr3_nt: TGTGCCACCCGCTCAGCTAACTATGGCTACACCTTC
j_call: TRBJ1-2
clone_size: -
v_call: TRBV27
d_call: -

cdr3_aa: CASSIVGNQPQHF
cdr3_nt: TGTGCCAGTAGTATAGTGGGCAATCAGCCCCAGCATTTT
j_call: TRBJ1-5
clone_size: once
v_call: TRBV19
d_call: -

cdr3_aa: CASSWGWGLGEQFF
cdr3_nt: TGTGCCAGCAGTTGGGGGTGGGGGCTGGGGGAGCAGTTCTTC
j_call: TRBJ2-1
clone_size: -
v_call: TRBV13
d_call: -

cdr3_aa: CASSYRGGANYGYTF
cdr3_nt: TGTGCCAGCAGTTACAGGGGCGGCGCTAACTATGGCTACACCTTC
j_call: TRBJ1-2
clone_size: -
v_call: TRBV6-5
d_call: -

cdr3_aa: CASSVGQTNQPQHF
cdr3_nt: TGTGCCAGCAGCGTAGGACAGACAAACCAGCCCCAGCATTTT
j_call: TRBJ1-5
clone_size: -
v_call: TRBV9
d_call: -

cdr3_aa: CATSEKLGDGGNTIYF
cdr3_nt: TGTGCCACCAGTGAGAAACTTGGGGACGGCGGAAACACCATATATTTT
j_call: TRBJ1-3
clone_size: -
v_call: TRBV24-1
d_call: -

cdr3_aa: CASFNRVMNTEAFF
cdr3_nt: TGTGCCAGTTTTAACAGGGTTATGAACACTGAAGCTTTCTTT
j_call: TRBJ1-1
clone_size: -
v_call: TRBV19
d_call: -

cdr3_aa: CASSFLGGPVNEQFF
cdr3_nt: TGTGCCAGCAGCTTCTTAGGGGGTCCGGTTAATGAGCAGTTCTTC
j_call: TRBJ2-1
clone_size: -
v_call: TRBV5-4
d_call: -

cdr3_aa: CASSYGEDYGYTF
cdr3_nt: TGTGCCAGCAGTTACGGTGAGGACTATGGCTACACCTTC
j_call: TRBJ1-2
clone_size: -
v_call: TRBV6-6
d_call: -

cdr3_aa: CSVEGAVSTDTQYF
cdr3_nt: TGCAGCGTTGAAGGGGCCGTAAGCACAGATACGCAGTATTTT
j_call: TRBJ2-3
clone_size: -
v_call: TRBV29-1
d_call: -

cdr3_aa: CACMGLALGGEQYF
cdr3_nt: TGTGCCTGTATGGGGCTAGCGCTCGGAGGGGAGCAGTACTTC
j_call: TRBJ2-7
clone_size: -
v_call: TRBV2
d_call: -

cdr3_aa: CASSLGLEAGQPQHF
cdr3_nt: TGTGCCAGCAGCTTAGGATTGGAGGCTGGTCAGCCCCAGCATTTT
j_call: TRBJ1-5
clone_size: -
v_call: TRBV7-9
d_call: -

cdr3_aa: CASSIDAAGTAAYTF
cdr3_nt: TGTGCCAGTAGTATAGATGCGGCAGGGACAGCGGCTTACACCTTC
j_call: TRBJ1-2
clone_size: -
v_call: TRBV19
d_call: TRBD1

cdr3_aa: CASSWTGGTEAFF
cdr3_nt: TGTGCCAGCAGTTGGACAGGGGGCACTGAAGCTTTCTTT
j_call: TRBJ1-1
clone_size: few
v_call: TRBV12-3/TRBV12-4
d_call: TRBD1

cdr3_aa: CASSMGQSNTEAFF
cdr3_nt: TGTGCCAGTAGTATGGGGCAGAGCAACACTGAAGCTTTCTTT
j_call: TRBJ1-1
clone_size: few
v_call: TRBV19
d_call: -

cdr3_aa: CASSLDQGMNTEAFF
cdr3_nt: TGCGCCAGCAGCTTGGACCAGGGGATGAACACTGAAGCTTTCTTT
j_call: TRBJ1-1
clone_size: -
v_call: TRBV5-1
d_call: -

cdr3_aa: CASSPTGITDTQYF
cdr3_nt: TGTGCCAGTAGTCCCACAGGGATAACAGATACGCAGTATTTT
j_call: TRBJ2-3
clone_size: -
v_call: TRBV19
d_call: -

cdr3_aa: CASSTLAGAGKDTQYF
cdr3_nt: TGCGCCAGCAGCACCTTAGCGGGAGCGGGGAAGGATACGCAGTATTTT
j_call: TRBJ2-3
clone_size: -
v_call: TRBV5-1
d_call: TRBD2

cdr3_aa: CASSEWDSNQPQHF
cdr3_nt: TGTGCCAGCAGTGAATGGGACAGCAATCAGCCCCAGCATTTT
j_call: TRBJ1-5
clone_size: -
v_call: TRBV2
d_call: -

cdr3_aa: CAWSAGIGTQPQHF
cdr3_nt: TGTGCCTGGAGTGCCGGGATAGGGACTCAGCCCCAGCATTTT
j_call: TRBJ1-5
clone_size: -
v_call: TRBV30
d_call: -

cdr3_aa: CASSITGGRQEAFF
cdr3_nt: TGCGCCAGCAGCATTACAGGGGGCAGGCAGGAAGCTTTCTTT
j_call: TRBJ1-1
clone_size: -
v_call: TRBV5-1
d_call: TRBD1

cdr3_aa: CASSVSRGITEAFF
cdr3_nt: TGTGCCAGCAGTGTGTCCAGGGGGATAACTGAAGCTTTCTTT
j_call: TRBJ1-1
clone_size: -
v_call: TRBV2
d_call: TRBD1

cdr3_aa: CASSESGGTGNTIYF
cdr3_nt: TGTGCCAGCAGTGAATCAGGGGGGACTGGAAACACCATATATTTT
j_call: TRBJ1-3
clone_size: -
v_call: TRBV27
d_call: TRBD1

cdr3_aa: CASSSLTSADTQYF
cdr3_nt: TGCGCCAGCAGCTCTTTGACTAGTGCAGATACGCAGTATTTT
j_call: TRBJ2-3
clone_size: -
v_call: TRBV4-3
d_call: -

cdr3_aa: CASSQDESGSFFEQFF
cdr3_nt: TGTGCCAGCAGCCAAGATGAGAGCGGGAGTTTTTTCGAGCAGTTCTTC
j_call: TRBJ2-1
clone_size: -
v_call: TRBV4-2
d_call: TRBD2

cdr3_aa: CASSERDTDYEQYF
cdr3_nt: TGCGCCAGCAGTGAAAGGGACACTGACTACGAGCAGTACTTC
j_call: TRBJ2-7
clone_size: -
v_call: TRBV10-2
d_call: -

cdr3_aa: CAWREGLDGELFF
cdr3_nt: TGTGCCTGGAGAGAGGGGCTGGACGGGGAGCTGTTTTTT
j_call: TRBJ2-2
clone_size: -
v_call: TRBV30
d_call: -

cdr3_aa: CAAKLALQETQYF
cdr3_nt: TGTGCCGCAAAGCTAGCGCTCCAAGAGACCCAGTACTTC
j_call: TRBJ2-5
clone_size: -
v_call: TRBV30
d_call: -

cdr3_aa: CASSSLQGWEETQYF
cdr3_nt: TGTGCCAGCAGCTCCCTCCAGGGTTGGGAAGAGACCCAGTACTTC
j_call: TRBJ2-5
clone_size: -
v_call: TRBV7-9
d_call: -

cdr3_aa: CASSYSAGYYEQYF
cdr3_nt: TGTGCCAGCAGTTACTCGGCAGGATACTACGAGCAGTACTTC
j_call: TRBJ2-7
clone_size: -
v_call: TRBV6-2/TRBV6-3
d_call: -

cdr3_aa: CSARERTGNNQPQHF
cdr3_nt: TGCAGTGCTCGGGAGCGCACAGGGAACAATCAGCCCCAGCATTTT
j_call: TRBJ1-5
clone_size: -
v_call: TRBV20-1
d_call: -